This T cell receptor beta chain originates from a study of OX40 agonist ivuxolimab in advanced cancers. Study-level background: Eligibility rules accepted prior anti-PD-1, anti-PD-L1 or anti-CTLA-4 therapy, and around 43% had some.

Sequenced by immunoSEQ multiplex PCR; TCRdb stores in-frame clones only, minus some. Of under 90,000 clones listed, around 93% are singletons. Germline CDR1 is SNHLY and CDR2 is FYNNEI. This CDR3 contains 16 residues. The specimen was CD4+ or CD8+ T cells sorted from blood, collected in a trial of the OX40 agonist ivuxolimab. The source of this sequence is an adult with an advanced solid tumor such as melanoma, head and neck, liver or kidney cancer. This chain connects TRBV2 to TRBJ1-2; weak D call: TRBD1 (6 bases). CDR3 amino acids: CRCGGRPEEPNYGYTF. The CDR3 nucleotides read TGTCGCTGTGGGGGGCGGCCGGAGGAACCCAACTATGGCTACACCTTC.